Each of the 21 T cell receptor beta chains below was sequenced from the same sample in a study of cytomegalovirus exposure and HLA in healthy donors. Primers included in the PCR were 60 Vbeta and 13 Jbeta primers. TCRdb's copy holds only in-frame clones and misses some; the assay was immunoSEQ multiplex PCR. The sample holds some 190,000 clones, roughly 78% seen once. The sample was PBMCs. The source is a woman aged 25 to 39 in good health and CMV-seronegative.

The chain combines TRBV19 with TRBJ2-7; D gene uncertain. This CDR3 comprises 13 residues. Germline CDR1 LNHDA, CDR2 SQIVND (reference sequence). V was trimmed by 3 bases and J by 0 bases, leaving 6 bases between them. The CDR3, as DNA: TGTGCCAGTAGTATGTTCAGCTCCTACGAGCAGTACTTC. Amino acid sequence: CASSMFSSYEQYF.

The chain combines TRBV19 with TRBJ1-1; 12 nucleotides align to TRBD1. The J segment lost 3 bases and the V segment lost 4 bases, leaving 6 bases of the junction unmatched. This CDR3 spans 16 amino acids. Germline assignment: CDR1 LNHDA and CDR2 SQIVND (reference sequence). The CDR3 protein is CASSRGTGGGYTEAFF. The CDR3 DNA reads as TGTGCCAGTAGTAGGGGGACAGGGGGCGGTTACACTGAAGCTTTCTTT. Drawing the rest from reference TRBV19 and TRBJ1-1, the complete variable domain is DGGITQSPKYLFRKEGQNVTLSCEQNLNHDAMYWYRQDPGQGLRLIYYSQIVNDFQKGDIAEGYSVSREKKESFPLTVTSAQKNPTAFYLCASSRGTGGGYTEAFFGQGTRLTVV.

The chain's CDR3 is CASRHDQGRASGDTEAFF. CDR3 in DNA: TGCGCCAGCAGACATGATCAAGGCCGCGCATCCGGGGACACTGAAGCTTTCTTT. This chain connects TRBV4-1 to TRBJ1-1; no firm D call. CDR1 is MGHRA, CDR2 YSYEKL, per germline. V lost 6 bases, J lost 3 bases, and 26 bases lay in between. This CDR3 is built from 18 residues.

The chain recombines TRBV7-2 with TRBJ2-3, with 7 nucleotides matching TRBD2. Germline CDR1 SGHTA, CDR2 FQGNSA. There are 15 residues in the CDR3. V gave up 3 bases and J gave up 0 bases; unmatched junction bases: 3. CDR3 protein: CASSLRAGSTDTQYF. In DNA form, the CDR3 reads TGTGCCAGCAGCTTGAGAGCGGGGAGCACAGATACGCAGTATTTT.

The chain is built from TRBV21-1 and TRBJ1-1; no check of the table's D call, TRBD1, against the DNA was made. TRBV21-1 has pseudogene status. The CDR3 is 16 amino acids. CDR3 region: CASSIWTGLVNTEAFF. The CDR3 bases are TGTGCCAGCAGCATATGGACAGGGTTGGTGAACACTGAAGCTTTCTTT.

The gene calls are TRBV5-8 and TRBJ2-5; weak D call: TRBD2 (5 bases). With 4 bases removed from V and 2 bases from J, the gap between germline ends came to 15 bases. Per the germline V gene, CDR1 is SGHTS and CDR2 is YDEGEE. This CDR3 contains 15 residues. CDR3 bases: TGTGCCAGCAGCCCGGGATCTAACACGCAAGAGACCCAGTACTTC. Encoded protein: CASSPGSNTQETQYF. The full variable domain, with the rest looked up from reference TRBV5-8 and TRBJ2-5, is EAGVTQSPTHLIKTRGQQATLRCSPISGHTSVYWYQQALGLGLQFLLWYDEGEERNRGNFPPRFSGRQFPNYSSELNVNALELEDSALYLCASSPGSNTQETQYFGPGTRLLVL.

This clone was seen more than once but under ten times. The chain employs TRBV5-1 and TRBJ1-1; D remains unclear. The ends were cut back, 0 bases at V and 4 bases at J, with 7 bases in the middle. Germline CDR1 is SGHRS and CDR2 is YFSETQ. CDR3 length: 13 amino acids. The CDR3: CASSLGEVTEAFF. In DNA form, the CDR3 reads TGCGCCAGCAGCTTGGGAGAAGTCACTGAAGCTTTCTTT.

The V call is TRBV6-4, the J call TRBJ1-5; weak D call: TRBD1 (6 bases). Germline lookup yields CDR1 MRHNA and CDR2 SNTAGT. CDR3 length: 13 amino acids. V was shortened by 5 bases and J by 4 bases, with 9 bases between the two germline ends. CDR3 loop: CASSSTGNQPQHF. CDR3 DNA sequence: TGTGCCAGCAGTAGCACAGGGAATCAGCCCCAGCATTTT.

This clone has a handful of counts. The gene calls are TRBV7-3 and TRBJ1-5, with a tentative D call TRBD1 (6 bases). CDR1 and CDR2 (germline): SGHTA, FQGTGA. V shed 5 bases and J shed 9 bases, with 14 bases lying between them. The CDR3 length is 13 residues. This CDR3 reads CASSLQGDGPQHF. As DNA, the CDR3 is TGTGCCAGCAGCCTACAGGGCGATGGGCCCCAGCATTTT. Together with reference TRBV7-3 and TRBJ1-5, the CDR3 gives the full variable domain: GAGVSQTPSNKVTEKGKYVELRCDPISGHTALYWYRQSLGQGPEFLIYFQGTGAADDSGLPNDRFFAVRPEGSVSTLKIQRTERGDSAVYLCASSLQGDGPQHFGDGTRLSIL.

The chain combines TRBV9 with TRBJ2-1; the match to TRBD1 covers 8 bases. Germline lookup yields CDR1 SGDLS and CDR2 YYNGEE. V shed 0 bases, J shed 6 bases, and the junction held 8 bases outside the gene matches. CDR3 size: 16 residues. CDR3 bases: TGTGCCAGCAGCGTAGAACTGGACAGGGCCACCAATGAGCAGTTCTTC. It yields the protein CASSVELDRATNEQFF.

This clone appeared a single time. The CDR3 region has the DNA TGTGCCAGCAGTGGACAGGGTGTGGGGACTGGAAACACCATATATTTT. Its protein product is CASSGQGVGTGNTIYF. J is TRBJ1-3 and V is TRBV2; TRBD1 matches 7 bases. The CDR3 is 16 amino acids. The V segment lost 4 bases and the J segment 2 bases; nucleotides outside the gene matches: 8. Germline lookup yields CDR1 SNHLY and CDR2 FYNNEI.

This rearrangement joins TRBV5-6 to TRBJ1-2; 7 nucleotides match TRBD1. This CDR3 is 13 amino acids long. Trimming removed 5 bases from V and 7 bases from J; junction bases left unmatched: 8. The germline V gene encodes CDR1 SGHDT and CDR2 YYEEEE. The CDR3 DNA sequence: TGTGCCAGCAGGGAAACAGGGGCCGGTGGCTACACCTTC. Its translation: CASRETGAGGYTF.

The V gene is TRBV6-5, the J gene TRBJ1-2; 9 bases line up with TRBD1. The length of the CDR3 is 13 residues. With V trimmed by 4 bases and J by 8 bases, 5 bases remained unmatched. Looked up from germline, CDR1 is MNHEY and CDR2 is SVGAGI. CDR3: CASSLGQGQGYTF. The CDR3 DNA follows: TGTGCCAGCAGTTTGGGACAGGGACAGGGCTACACCTTC.

Here the CDR3 DNA reads TGTGCCAGCAGCTCCTTCCGGGGACAGTTGCCTGCTCTCTATGGCTACACCTTC. Its protein is CASSSFRGQLPALYGYTF. This sequence joins TRBV7-9 and TRBJ1-2, with 7 bases lining up with TRBD1. This CDR3 contains 18 residues. Losses at the gene ends were 4 bases for V and 4 bases for J; bases not matched to a gene: 18. Germline assignment: CDR1 SEHNR and CDR2 FQNEAQ (reference sequence).

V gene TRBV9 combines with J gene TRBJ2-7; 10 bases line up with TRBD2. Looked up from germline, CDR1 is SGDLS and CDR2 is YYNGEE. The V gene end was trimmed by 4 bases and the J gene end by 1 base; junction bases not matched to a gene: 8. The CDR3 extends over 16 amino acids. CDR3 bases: TGTGCCAGCAGCCCCGAAGTAGCGGGGGGTTCCTACGAGCAGTACTTC. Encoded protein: CASSPEVAGGSYEQYF.

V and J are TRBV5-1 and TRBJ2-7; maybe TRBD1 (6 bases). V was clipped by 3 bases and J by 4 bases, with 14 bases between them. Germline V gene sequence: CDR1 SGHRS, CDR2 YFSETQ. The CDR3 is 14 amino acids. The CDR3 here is CASSSGQPGYEQYF. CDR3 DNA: TGCGCCAGCAGCTCTGGACAGCCGGGGTACGAGCAGTACTTC.

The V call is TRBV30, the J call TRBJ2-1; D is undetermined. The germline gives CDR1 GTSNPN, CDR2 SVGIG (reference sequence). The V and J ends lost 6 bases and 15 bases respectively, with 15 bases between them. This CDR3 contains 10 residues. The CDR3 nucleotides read TGTGCCTGCCAAAATTTATACTCGTTCTTC. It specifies CACQNLYSFF.

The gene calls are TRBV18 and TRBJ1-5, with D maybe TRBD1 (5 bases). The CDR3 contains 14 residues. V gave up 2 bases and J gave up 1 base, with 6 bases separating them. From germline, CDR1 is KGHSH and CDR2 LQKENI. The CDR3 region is CASSPGGSNQPQHF. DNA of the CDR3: TGTGCCAGCTCACCAGGGGGGAGCAATCAGCCCCAGCATTTT.

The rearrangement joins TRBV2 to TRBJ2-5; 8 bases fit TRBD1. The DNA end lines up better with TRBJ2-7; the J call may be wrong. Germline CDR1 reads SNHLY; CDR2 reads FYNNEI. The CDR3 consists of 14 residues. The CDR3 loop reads CASSSTGGGYEQYF. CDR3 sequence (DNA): TGTGCCAGCAGTTCCACAGGGGGAGGATACGAGCAGTACTTC.

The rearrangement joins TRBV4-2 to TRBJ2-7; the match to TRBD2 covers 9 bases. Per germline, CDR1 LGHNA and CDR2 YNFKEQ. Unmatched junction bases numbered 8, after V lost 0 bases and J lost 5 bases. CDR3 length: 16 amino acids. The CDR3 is CASSQDWLAGNDEQYF. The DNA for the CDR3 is TGTGCCAGCAGCCAAGATTGGCTAGCGGGGAATGACGAGCAGTACTTC.

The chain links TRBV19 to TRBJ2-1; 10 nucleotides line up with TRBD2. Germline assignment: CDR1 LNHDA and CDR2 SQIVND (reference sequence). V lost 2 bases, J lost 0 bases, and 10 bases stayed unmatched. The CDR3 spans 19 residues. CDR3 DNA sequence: TGTGCCAGTAGTATATTCAGCGGGGGGGCCCAAAGCTCCTACAATGAGCAGTTCTTC. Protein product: CASSIFSGGAQSSYNEQFF.